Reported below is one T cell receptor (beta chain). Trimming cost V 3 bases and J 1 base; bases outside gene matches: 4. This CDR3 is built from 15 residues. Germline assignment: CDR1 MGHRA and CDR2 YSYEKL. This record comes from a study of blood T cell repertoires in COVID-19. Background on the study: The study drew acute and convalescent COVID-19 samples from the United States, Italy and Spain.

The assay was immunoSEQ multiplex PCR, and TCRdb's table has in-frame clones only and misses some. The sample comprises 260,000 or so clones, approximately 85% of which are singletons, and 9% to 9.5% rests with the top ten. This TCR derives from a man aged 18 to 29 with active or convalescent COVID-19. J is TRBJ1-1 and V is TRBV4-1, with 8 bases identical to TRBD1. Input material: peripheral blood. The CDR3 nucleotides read TGCGCCAGCAGCCATATCGGGACAGGGAACACTGAAGCTTTCTTT. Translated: CASSHIGTGNTEAFF.